The present T cell receptor beta chain was sequenced within a study of blood T cell repertoires in COVID-19. Background on the study: From T cells, B-cell-depleted T cells, or PBMCs came the material, which was cDNA or gDNA.

Between the trimmed V and J ends, which lost 6 bases and 3 bases, there was a span of 12 bases. Germline assignment: CDR1 SQVTM and CDR2 ANQGSEA. The CDR3 covers 12 residues. Original data processing: Estimation of nucleated cell counts was performed using reference gene primer amplification. TCRdb's table, derived via immunoSEQ multiplex PCR, lists solely in-frame clones and lacks some. V and J calls and clone size are given by that table; D and trimming were obtained from the DNA. The sample comprises 220,000 or so clones, around 80% of which are singletons, and over 1.5% rests with the top ten. This clonotype was obtained from an elderly woman with acute or convalescent COVID-19. This chain uses TRBV29-1 with TRBJ2-7, with D perhaps matching TRBD2 (6 bases). The material sequenced was peripheral blood. The CDR3 DNA sequence: TGCAGCGTGAGGTGGGGAGGCTACGAGCAGTACTTC. This sequence encodes CSVRWGGYEQYF.